Each of the 25 T cell receptor beta chains below was sequenced from the same sample in a study of shared clonotypes between healthy human individuals (TCRdb year 2020). For the CD8 naive samples, CD45RO-negative cells were positively selected for CCR7, yielding a CD45RA+CCR7+ population from which TemRA cells were excluded. Library creation used the immunoSEQ multiplex PCR assay. TCRdb stores this immuneACCESS table with in-frame sequences only. Part of the clones is absent; in the studies checked, under half of the shortfall reflects unresolved V genes, and no reason is known for the rest. The sample includes 550,000 to 650,000 clones, with roughly 96% observed a single time. Clones ranked in the top ten supply roughly 0.12% of the sample. The specimen sequenced was naive CD8+ T cells sorted from blood. This sample's cell subset or site label indicates: CD45RA+CCR7+. These receptors were obtained from a woman in her twenties or thirties in good health.

The chain carries TRBV6-1 and TRBJ2-7; the match to TRBD2 covers 9 bases. CDR1 and CDR2 (germline): MNHNS, SASEGT. This CDR3 has 16 amino acids. J gave up 5 bases and V 2 bases, and 10 bases lay outside the gene matches. The CDR3 DNA sequence: TGTGCCAGCAGTGAAATAGCGGGAGAGCTTAAGGACGAGCAGTACTTC. Its protein is CASSEIAGELKDEQYF.

The chain is built from TRBV28 and TRBJ2-2, with D uncertain. The CDR3 spans 11 residues. The germline gives CDR1 MDHEN, CDR2 SYDVKM. Between the trimmed V and J ends, which lost 4 bases and 7 bases, there was a span of 4 bases. DNA for the CDR3: TGTGCCAGCAGTTCCATCGGGGAGCTGTTTTTT. This sequence encodes CASSSIGELFF.

The chain couples TRBV28 to TRBJ1-1, with 7 bases aligning to TRBD1. The CDR3 runs 14 residues. Germline loops: CDR1 MDHEN, CDR2 SYDVKM. The junction had 3 bases not matched to a gene; V was cut back by 4 bases and J by 1 base. The CDR3 DNA reads as TGTGCCAGCAGTTACGACAGGGCGAACACTGAAGCTTTCTTT. It translates to CASSYDRANTEAFF.

This chain links TRBV6-1 with TRBJ1-1; D remains unclear. V was clipped by 6 bases and J by 0 bases, with 11 bases between them. Germline V lookup: CDR1 MNHNS, CDR2 SASEGT. CDR3 length equals 14 residues. CDR3: CASRDRTMNTEAFF. The CDR3 coding sequence is TGTGCCAGCAGAGACCGGACCATGAACACTGAAGCTTTCTTT.

The chain combines TRBV2 with TRBJ1-1; perhaps TRBD1 as D (6 bases). The V and J ends lost 6 bases and 5 bases respectively, with 13 bases between them. The CDR3 is 13 amino acids. Per the germline V gene, CDR1 is SNHLY and CDR2 is FYNNEI. For the CDR3, the DNA is TGTGCCAGCAGATACGGAGGGGGTACTGAAGCTTTCTTT. Encoded protein: CASRYGGGTEAFF.

The CDR3 region is CASSLDNTYEQYF. For the CDR3, the DNA is TGTGCCAGCAGCTTGGACAATACCTACGAGCAGTACTTC. V usage is TRBV7-6 and J usage is TRBJ2-7; D is perhaps TRBD1 (5 bases). Germline assignment: CDR1 SGHVS and CDR2 FNYEAQ. V was shortened by 3 bases and J by 2 bases, with 8 bases between the two germline ends. The CDR3 contains 13 residues.

This clone appeared a single time. The CDR3 is CATSIGDRELSTQHF. CDR3 nucleotide sequence: TGTGCCACCAGCATTGGGGACAGGGAATTGAGTACCCAGCATTTT. V and J are TRBV15 and TRBJ1-5, with TRBD1 matching over 9 bases. From germline, CDR1 is LNHNV and CDR2 YYDKDF (reference sequence). V gave up 4 bases and J gave up 11 bases; unmatched junction bases: 12. This CDR3 is 15 amino acids long. The full variable domain, rest sourced from reference TRBV15 and TRBJ1-5, is DAMVIQNPRYQVTQFGKPVTLSCSQTLNHNVMYWYQQKSSQAPKLLFHYYDKDFNNEADTPDNFQSRRPNTSFCFLDIRSPGLGDTAMYLCATSIGDRELSTQHFGDGTRLSIL.

The chain has TRBV27 and TRBJ2-3, with D hard to call. V was pared by 6 bases and J by 4 bases, with 8 bases between. CDR1 and CDR2 (germline): MNHEY, SMNVEV (reference sequence). CDR3 length equals 12 residues. The CDR3 loop is CASRGLADTQYF. The CDR3 DNA is TGTGCCAGCAGAGGCCTTGCAGATACGCAGTATTTT.

The gene calls are TRBV27 and TRBJ2-6, with TRBD1 matching 11 bases. Germline V gene sequence: CDR1 MNHEY, CDR2 SMNVEV (reference sequence). The CDR3 totals 17 residues. Losses at the gene ends were 7 bases for V and 3 bases for J; bases not matched to a gene: 8. CDR3 DNA sequence: TGTGCCAGCACCGACGGACAGGGGGCTTATGGGGCCAACGTCCTGACTTTC. It codes for CASTDGQGAYGANVLTF.

The rearrangement links TRBV5-4 to TRBJ2-7; D ambiguous. The V end lost 0 bases, the J end lost 3 bases, and 10 bases lay between the germline ends. Germline values: CDR1 SGHNT, CDR2 YYREEE (reference sequence). This CDR3 contains 14 residues. CDR3 DNA sequence: TGTGCCAGCAGCTTGGTGGAAAACGACTACGAGCAGTACTTC. Protein product: CASSLVENDYEQYF.

V and J are TRBV28 and TRBJ2-7; TRBD2 matches 13 bases. The CDR3 is made up of 16 amino acids. The germline CDR1 and CDR2 sequences are MDHEN and SYDVKM. V gave up 5 bases and J gave up 3 bases; unmatched junction bases: 7. In nucleotides, the CDR3 is TGTGCCAGCAGTAGGGGACTAGCGGGGATATACTACGAGCAGTACTTC. As protein: CASSRGLAGIYYEQYF. The full variable domain, rest sourced from reference TRBV28 and TRBJ2-7, is DVKVTQSSRYLVKRTGEKVFLECVQDMDHENMFWYRQDPGLGLRLIYFSYDVKMKEKGDIPEGYSVSREKKERFSLILESASTNQTSMYLCASSRGLAGIYYEQYFGPGTRLTVT.

V and J are TRBV5-4 and TRBJ2-1, with a weak D call TRBD1 (5 bases). The V and J ends lost 1 base and 9 bases respectively, with 23 bases between them. The CDR3 has 17 amino acids. CDR1 and CDR2 (germline): SGHNT, YYREEE (reference sequence). The CDR3 DNA reads TGTGCCAGCAGCTTGAGGTTCTTCGCAGGGCCCCTGGGTGAGCAGTTCTTC. Its protein is CASSLRFFAGPLGEQFF. The full variable domain, completed using reference TRBV5-4 and TRBJ2-1, is ETGVTQSPTHLIKTRGQQVTLRCSSQSGHNTVSWYQQALGQGPQFIFQYYREEENGRGNFPPRFSGLQFPNYSSELNVNALELDDSALYLCASSLRFFAGPLGEQFFGPGTRLTVL.

The genes are TRBV5-4 and TRBJ2-5; 8 bases align to TRBD2. The length of the CDR3 is 15 residues. Losses at the gene ends were 3 bases for V and 1 base for J; bases not matched to a gene: 5. Germline assignment: CDR1 SGHNT and CDR2 YYREEE (reference sequence). CDR3 in DNA: TGTGCCAGCAGCTCGGGGACTAGGTTCCAAGAGACCCAGTACTTC. It encodes CASSSGTRFQETQYF.

This chain connects TRBV4-1 to TRBJ1-1; the match to TRBD1 covers 10 bases. The ends lost 4 bases at V and 3 bases at J; junction bases unmatched: 5. This CDR3 contains 15 residues. CDR1 is MGHRA, CDR2 YSYEKL, per germline. In DNA, the CDR3 is TGCGCCAGCAGCCTACGGACAGGGGGGGACACTGAAGCTTTCTTT. Encoded protein: CASSLRTGGDTEAFF.

A remark on this clone: One junction end does not reproduce the germline sequence, and a read error may be involved. This sequence joins TRBV28 and TRBJ2-7, with no clear D. Germline-derived CDR1 and CDR2 are MDHEN and SYDVKM. The CDR3 consists of 16 residues. The CDR3 here is CASSLFSGGYSHEQYF. CDR3 sequence (DNA): TGTGCCAGCAGTTTATTTTCTGGCGGTTACTCCCACGAGCAGTACTTC.

The chain has TRBV15 and TRBJ2-2; D gene ambiguous. From germline, CDR1 is LNHNV and CDR2 YYDKDF (reference sequence). V was clipped by 0 bases and J by 6 bases, with 5 bases between them. The CDR3 runs to 13 residues. For the CDR3, the DNA is TGTGCCACCAGCAGAGACCAAGCCGGGGAGCTGTTTTTT. Encoded protein: CATSRDQAGELFF.

V is TRBV5-8 and J is TRBJ2-7; D perhaps matches TRBD1 (6 bases). The CDR3 is 14 residues long. V was cut by 3 bases and J by 6 bases, with 16 bases left in between. Germline V gives CDR1 SGHTS, CDR2 YDEGEE. The CDR3 DNA reads as TGTGCCAGCAGCTGGGGGCGACGGAAGGTCGAGCAGTACTTC. Translation gives CASSWGRRKVEQYF.

The chain combines TRBV5-4 with TRBJ1-2; unclear D gene. Germline V gene sequence: CDR1 SGHNT, CDR2 YYREEE (reference sequence). Trimming took off 2 bases at V and 6 bases at J, with 14 bases between the two ends. The CDR3 loop spans 14 amino acids. The CDR3 sequence is CASSLVTGLDGYTF. In DNA, the CDR3 is TGTGCCAGCAGCTTAGTCACCGGTCTGGATGGCTACACCTTC.

V and J are TRBV6-5 and TRBJ2-1; D might be TRBD1 (6 bases). Germline loops: CDR1 MNHEY, CDR2 SVGAGI. V lost 2 bases, J lost 0 bases, and 8 bases lay in between. This CDR3 comprises 15 residues. The CDR3 sequence: CASSYVDSSYNEQFF. The CDR3 DNA reads as TGTGCCAGCAGTTACGTGGACAGCTCCTACAATGAGCAGTTCTTC.

A remark on this clone: Other DNA variants within this sample encode the same CDR3. The V gene is TRBV29-1, the J gene TRBJ2-1; TRBD1 matches at 8 bases. CDR3 length equals 14 residues. J was trimmed by 4 bases and V by 4 bases; bases with no gene match: 6. The germline V gene encodes CDR1 SQVTM and CDR2 ANQGSEA. CDR3 in amino acids: CSVGGTGGYNEQFF. Written as DNA, the CDR3 is TGCAGCGTTGGGGGAACAGGGGGGTACAATGAGCAGTTCTTC.

The chain has TRBV28 and TRBJ2-7, with 7 bases matching TRBD2. Germline V gene sequence: CDR1 MDHEN, CDR2 SYDVKM. The CDR3 spans 14 residues. V shed 6 bases, J shed 2 bases, and the junction held 7 bases outside the gene matches. This CDR3 reads CASRPSGGAYEQYF. The CDR3 coding sequence is TGTGCCAGCAGGCCCTCGGGAGGCGCCTACGAGCAGTACTTC.

The V call is TRBV21-1, the J call TRBJ2-7; the D call of TRBD1 is as the table states it, not checked on the DNA. TRBV21-1 counts as a pseudogene. This CDR3 has 11 amino acids. DNA for the CDR3: TGTGCCAGCAGCGGCCCCAGGGTCCCGTACTTC. This codes for CASSGPRVPYF.

The rearrangement joins TRBV27 to TRBJ1-5; 11 nucleotides line up with TRBD1. V shed 8 bases and J 2 bases; nucleotides not matched to a gene: 5. Germline V gene data show CDR1 as MNHEY and CDR2 as SMNVEV (reference sequence). The CDR3 is made up of 15 amino acids. CDR3: CASGQGAGGNQPQHF. CDR3 DNA sequence: TGTGCCAGCGGACAGGGGGCGGGGGGCAATCAGCCCCAGCATTTT.

The gene calls are TRBV28 and TRBJ2-5, with 10 nucleotides matching TRBD1. The germline V gene has CDR1 MDHEN and CDR2 SYDVKM. The CDR3 has 16 residues. Germline trimming cut 2 bases from V and 3 bases from J; bases unmatched to any gene: 6. For the CDR3, the DNA is TGTGCCAGCAGTTTAAGGACAGGGGGTGCGGAAGAGACCCAGTACTTC. This codes for CASSLRTGGAEETQYF.

The V gene is TRBV13, the J gene TRBJ2-5, with 13 bases identical to TRBD2. V was clipped by 4 bases and J by 3 bases; unmatched bases: 5. Germline assignment: CDR1 PRHDT and CDR2 FYEKMQ (reference sequence). CDR3 size: 16 residues. CDR3 protein: CASSSGLAGEEETQYF. CDR3 DNA sequence: TGTGCCAGCAGCTCAGGACTAGCGGGAGAGGAAGAGACCCAGTACTTC.